This TCR beta chain appears in the sequencing data of a study of PD-1 blockade in classical Hodgkin lymphoma. Overall study results and limits: Those patients who began receiving nivolumab less than 1 year after ASCT had lower diversity, and they were excluded.

Relapses following autologous stem cell transplantation were seen in all patients, with brentuximab vedotin exposure varying. In this sample, this clone turned up once. Its matching antigen is unknown. V lost 5 bases and J lost 0; bases outside the gene matches: 14. Germline CDR1 and CDR2: SGHTA and FQGNSA. The CDR3 runs 19 residues. Measured with immunoSEQ multiplex PCR; TCRdb has only the in-frame clones, and not every one. The table records over 50,000 clones, over 70% of them present only once. The source of this sequence is a human donor with classical Hodgkin lymphoma. This chain uses TRBV7-2 with TRBJ2-4; 9 bases match TRBD1. Sequencing used peripheral blood mononuclear cells (PBMCs), obtained at baseline. Here the CDR3 DNA reads TGTGCCAGCAGCCGGGTCCCGGGACAGGGTTCGTTAGCCAAAAACATTCAGTACTTC. Translated: CASSRVPGQGSLAKNIQYF.